The T cell receptor beta chain under discussion was sequenced for a study of CD8+ T cells in alopecia areata (dated by TCRdb to the late 2010s). Some background on the complete study: The treated patients, all with moderate-to-severe alopecia areata, were enrolled in an open-label pilot trial of oral tofacitinib given at 5 to 10 mg twice daily. Tofacitinib was administered for 6 to 18 months, and 6 months of follow-up off drug were then conducted to assess delayed response and recurrence. In treated patients, disease severity was measured using the SALT score, which gives the percentage of scalp surface area affected. The study used high-throughput TCRbeta sequencing to examine T cell clonal expansion in alopecia areata, in both the C3H/HeJ mouse model and human patients. Human TCRbeta sequencing covered scalp tissue and sorted CD4+ and CD8+ peripheral blood T cells from patchy and totalis/universalis alopecia areata patients and healthy controls. Tofacitinib-treated patients had biopsies at baseline and at 4 and 24 weeks of treatment, with a later scalp biopsy in several patients. Clonality in the scalp was compared among normal scalp (n=4), patchy alopecia areata scalp (n=8), and alopecia totalis/universalis scalp (n=8). RNA was extracted with the PAXgene miRNA kit for fixed scalp, the miRNeasy kit for PBMCs, and the RNeasy kit for mouse skin. Amplification of TCRbeta CDR3 regions was done by immunoSEQ multiplex PCR using 35 Vbeta forward primers and 13 Jbeta reverse primers. Results and caveats for the whole study, not just this receptor: Tofacitinib significantly decreased scalp clonality and the number of expanded CD8+ clones among the top 100 scalp clones. Resident alphabeta T cells in normal human skin are also sequenced, complicating scalp TCR repertoire analysis, unlike mouse skin dominated by gammadelta T cells. Lesional scalp, especially in alopecia totalis/universalis, showed higher clonality and more expanded CD8+ clones than normal scalp, suggesting antigenic drive. Shared TCR sequences between patients were less evident than in mice, which may be partly attributable to HLA diversity in the patient population. Because the treated cohort was small and included a single nonresponder, larger studies are needed to assess links between baseline CD8+ expansion and response. Many expanded lesional clones persisted in scalp and blood during tofacitinib treatment, which may partly explain relapse after stopping treatment.

This clone was counted once. It has no known antigen specificity. Per-nucleotide qualities are absent, and no much larger clonotype sits a single base away. The sample's time point label is to be understood as: less than 25 weeks on oral tofacitinib. This specimen's treatment or condition label, per the study, means: oral pan-JAK inhibitor, 5-10 mg twice daily. From alopecia areata patients, peripheral blood was collected along with lesional scalp punch biopsies. PBMCs were isolated by density centrifugation and stained for CD3, CD4 and CD8, and CD4+ and CD8+ T cells were sorted on a FACSAria. The library was obtained by the immunoSEQ multiplex PCR assay. To provide template for TCR sequencing, every sample had RNA extracted and reverse transcribed into cDNA. First-strand cDNA was synthesized using SuperScript III with a 2:1 mix of oligo-dT and random hexamers. A synthetic immune receptor repertoire was used to gauge amplification bias, and whatever bias remained was removed computationally. The paper's processing steps were these. Raw reads were preprocessed to remove errors, and CDR3 was defined according to IMGT conventions as the region from the conserved cysteine to phenylalanine. Clonality was computed by normalizing Shannon entropy by log2 of the number of productive unique TCRs and subtracting the result from 1. Whether each scalp clone was CD4 or CD8 was inferred by checking scalp TCRbeta sequences against the CD4 and CD8 repertoires from sorted blood. The table was pulled from immuneACCESS by TCRdb, which kept in-frame rearrangements only. Such tables lose some clones; where checked, under half of the loss comes from unresolved V genes, and the rest has no known cause. The D gene and trimming were derived from the DNA, and the V and J assignments and clone size from that table. The sample contains over 150,000 clones, 58% of them found a single time. The ten biggest clones cover more than 5.5% of the sample.

Its CDR3 holds 15 amino acids, cysteine through phenylalanine. Just the 45-base CDR3 DNA is kept, in frame starting at base 1. The germline V gene (reference sequence) gives CDR1 as SEHNR and CDR2 as FQNEAQ. At the junction V is shortened by 3 bases and J by 2 bases; bases outside the gene matches: 4. The material sequenced was CD4+ T cells sorted from blood, taken at week 24, from a patient treated with tofacitinib. The rearrangement joined TRBV7-9 to TRBJ2-5; 9 central nucleotides agree with TRBD2. This TCR derives from a human donor with alopecia areata. The DNA is TGTGCCAGCAGCTTGGGACTAGCACATCAAGAGACCCAGTACTTC. The encoded protein is CASSLGLAHQETQYF.